These 18 T cell receptor beta chains came from one sample sequenced in a study of T cell repertoires in cytomegalovirus infection. In TCRdb, the reads were re-called with MiXCR into one record per CDR3 protein. The sample includes approximately 71,000 distinct CDR3 sequences, 3.5% to 4% of them seen just once. What was sequenced was PBMCs. The receptors were gathered from a human donor in good health (CMV status not recorded). Some clones in this sample may be carry-over from other donors' samples.

The table lists this clonotype with many counts. This chain connects TRBV7-2 to TRBJ2-5; TRBD2 agrees at 7 bases. The CDR3 covers 15 residues. The ends lost 3 bases at V and 5 bases at J; junction bases unmatched: 9. The V gene's germline CDR1 is SGHTA and CDR2 FQGNSA. Here the CDR3 reads CASSFSAGRGETQYF. The DNA for the CDR3 is TGTGCCAGCAGCTTCAGCGCGGGGCGGGGGGAGACCCAGTACTTC.

This clonotype was seen at least ten times. This chain links TRBV7-2 with TRBJ2-1; tentatively, D is TRBD1 (6 bases). The CDR3 totals 15 residues. The V end lost 1 base, the J end lost 8 bases, and 15 bases lay between the germline ends. CDR1 is SGHTA, CDR2 FQGNSA, per germline. The chain's CDR3 is CASSLGPQGFDEQFF. CDR3 DNA: TGTGCCAGCAGCTTAGGACCGCAGGGGTTTGATGAGCAGTTCTTC. Together with reference TRBV7-2 and TRBJ2-1, the CDR3 gives the full variable domain: GAGVSQSPSNKVTEKGKDVELRCDPISGHTALYWYRQSLGQGLEFLIYFQGNSAPDKSGLPSDRFSAERTGGSVSTLTIQRTQQEDSAVYLCASSLGPQGFDEQFFGPGTRLTVL.

This clonotype has ten or more counts. The chain couples TRBV7-8 to TRBJ2-3; D remains ambiguous. Looked up from germline, CDR1 is SGHVS and CDR2 is FQNEAQ. The CDR3 has 12 residues. V dropped 1 base and J dropped 6 bases, with 5 bases sitting between them. CDR3 in amino acids: CASSLGPDTQYF. In DNA, the CDR3 is TGTGCCAGCAGCTTAGGGCCCGATACGCAGTATTTT.

This clonotype was seen ten or more times. CDR3 DNA: TGTGCCAGCAGCAGAGGACAGGAGGCGAACACTGAAGCTTTCTTT. Amino acid sequence: CASSRGQEANTEAFF. V and J are TRBV7-2 and TRBJ1-1, with 7 bases lining up with TRBD1. The V and J ends lost 5 bases and 1 base, in that order; junction bases with no gene match: 7. Germline V gene lookup returns CDR1 SGHTA and CDR2 FQGNSA. The CDR3 totals 15 residues.

In this sample, this clonotype turned up many times. The chain uses TRBV7-2 and TRBJ1-6; D unresolved. The germline V and J ends were trimmed by 5 bases and 6 bases, with 11 bases remaining between them. Per germline, CDR1 SGHTA and CDR2 FQGNSA. This CDR3 region has 14 residues. DNA for the CDR3: TGTGCCAGCAGCCCAAAAGTAGCTAATTCACCCCTCCACTTT. Protein sequence: CASSPKVANSPLHF.

This clonotype was picked up many times. The chain couples TRBV23-1 to TRBJ1-3, with D perhaps matching TRBD1 (6 bases). TRBV23-1 is assigned to the ORF class and has an uncertain function. The CDR3 runs 14 residues. Between the trimmed V and J ends, which lost 2 bases and 2 bases, there was a span of 7 bases. The CDR3 region is CASSQTGTGNTIYF. The CDR3 nucleotides read TGCGCCAGCAGTCAAACAGGGACTGGAAACACCATATATTTT.

This clonotype was seen at least ten times. The chain recombines TRBV28 with TRBJ1-4, with no clear D. The CDR3 runs 15 residues. Germline values: CDR1 MDHEN, CDR2 SYDVKM. Trimming removed 6 bases at V and 8 bases at J, with 19 bases between. CDR3 sequence reads: CASSPIGPGYEKLFF. CDR3 nucleotide sequence: TGTGCCAGCAGCCCTATTGGGCCGGGGTACGAAAAACTGTTTTTT.

Many counts were recorded for this clonotype. The chain links TRBV10-3 to TRBJ2-7; D may be TRBD1 (5 bases). The length of the CDR3 is 14 residues. The V gene's germline CDR1 is ENHRY and CDR2 SYGVKD. V was pared by 6 bases and J by 0 bases, with 12 bases between. The DNA of the CDR3 is TGTGCCATCAGCGCAGACAGAAGCTCCTACGAGCAGTACTTC. Its translation is CAISADRSSYEQYF.

DNA of the CDR3: TGTGCCAGCGGGGAGGTTACCCAGTACTTC. As protein: CASGEVTQYF. The chain has TRBV2 and TRBJ2-5; TRBD2 might be the D (6 bases). Deletions cut 8 bases from V and 8 bases from J, with 9 bases between. The germline V gene encodes CDR1 SNHLY and CDR2 FYNNEI. This CDR3 is built from 10 residues. Complete variable domain (other parts from reference TRBV2 and TRBJ2-5): EPEVTQTPSHQVTQMGQEVILRCVPISNHLYFYWYRQILGQKVEFLVSFYNNEISEKSEIFDDQFSVERPDGSNFTLKIRSTKLEDSAMYFCASGEVTQYFGPGTRLLVL.

In this sample, this clonotype turned up many times. V and J are TRBV7-2 and TRBJ2-5; 8 bases line up with TRBD1. CDR3 length: 15 amino acids. CDR1 and CDR2 from the germline V gene are SGHTA and FQGNSA. J lost 3 bases, V lost 6 bases, and 9 bases had no gene match. CDR3 nucleotide sequence: TGTGCCAGCAGTTTGCGGACAGGGCGAGAAGAGACCCAGTACTTC. Translating it yields CASSLRTGREETQYF.

This clonotype was seen ten or more times. The chain has TRBV7-2 and TRBJ2-7; a possible D gene is TRBD1 (6 bases). The CDR3 runs 15 residues. Deletions cut 1 base from V and 3 bases from J, with 13 bases between. Germline CDR1 and CDR2: SGHTA and FQGNSA. CDR3 nucleotide sequence: TGTGCCAGCAGCTTAGGGGGCGACAGGCTCTACGAGCAGTACTTC. It yields the protein CASSLGGDRLYEQYF.

This clonotype was picked up many times. The chain is built from TRBV25-1 and TRBJ2-3; 8 bases fit TRBD1. Germline V gene sequence: CDR1 MGHDK, CDR2 SYGVNS. This CDR3 has 15 residues. The ends lost 6 bases at V and 1 base at J; junction bases unmatched: 6. The CDR3 is CASSPSGQGTDTQYF. For the CDR3, the DNA is TGTGCCAGCAGCCCCTCGGGACAGGGCACAGATACGCAGTATTTT.

This clonotype was recorded many times. The chain combines TRBV7-9 with TRBJ1-2, with D hard to call. The CDR3 length is 12 residues. V lost 6 bases and J 8 bases, leaving 13 bases between the germline ends. Germline V gene data show CDR1 as SEHNR and CDR2 as FQNEAQ (reference sequence). The CDR3 protein is CASSPGSLGYTF. The CDR3 nucleotides are TGTGCCAGCAGTCCCGGGTCGCTGGGCTACACCTTC.

This clonotype occurred many times. The chain recombines TRBV30 with TRBJ1-1; D gene uncertain. Germline CDR1 reads GTSNPN; CDR2 reads SVGIG (reference sequence). The CDR3 consists of 15 residues. V was clipped by 1 base and J by 1 base, with 13 bases between them. The CDR3 reads CAWSATTRKNTEAFF. The CDR3 DNA sequence: TGTGCCTGGAGTGCAACTACGAGGAAGAACACTGAAGCTTTCTTT.

This clonotype showed up many times. The rearrangement uses TRBV7-2 and TRBJ2-4, with 10 bases matching TRBD2. The CDR3 runs 19 residues. J gave up 1 base and V 1 base, and 10 bases lay outside the gene matches. The V gene's germline CDR1 is SGHTA and CDR2 FQGNSA. CDR3 in amino acids: CASSLDAAGGRFAKNIQYF. DNA for the CDR3: TGTGCCAGCAGCTTAGATGCAGCGGGAGGGAGGTTTGCCAAAAACATTCAGTACTTC.

The V gene is TRBV7-8, the J gene TRBJ2-3; D ambiguous. The ends were cut back, 1 base at V and 3 bases at J, with 8 bases in the middle. Germline V gene data show CDR1 as SGHVS and CDR2 as FQNEAQ. CDR3 length: 14 residues. This CDR3 is CASSLVWQTDTQYF. The CDR3 DNA sequence: TGTGCCAGCAGCTTAGTCTGGCAAACAGATACGCAGTATTTT.

This clonotype was recorded at least ten times. The genes are TRBV7-2 and TRBJ2-7; 8 nucleotides agree with TRBD2. In germline, CDR1 is SGHTA, CDR2 FQGNSA. This CDR3 is 15 amino acids long. With V trimmed by 5 bases and J by 6 bases, 12 bases remained unmatched. The CDR3 here is CASSTPGLVSPEQYF. CDR3 DNA: TGTGCCAGCAGCACGCCGGGACTAGTCTCCCCCGAGCAGTACTTC. The variable domain in full, with the rest retrieved from reference TRBV7-2 and TRBJ2-7, is GAGVSQSPSNKVTEKGKDVELRCDPISGHTALYWYRQSLGQGLEFLIYFQGNSAPDKSGLPSDRFSAERTGGSVSTLTIQRTQQEDSAVYLCASSTPGLVSPEQYFGPGTRLTVT.

This clonotype appeared many times. J is TRBJ2-7 and V is TRBV20-1; TRBD2 agrees at 11 bases. This CDR3 spans 16 amino acids. V was clipped by 3 bases and J by 4 bases; unmatched bases: 11. Germline-derived CDR1 and CDR2 are DFQATT and SNEGSKA (reference sequence). For the CDR3, the DNA is TGCAGTGCTAGGGGTTTAACTAGCGGGAGAGGGTACGAGCAGTACTTC. Protein product: CSARGLTSGRGYEQYF.